These 5 T cell receptor beta chains share one sample of origin, sequenced in a study of blood T cell repertoires in COVID-19. Produced via immunoSEQ multiplex PCR; TCRdb's table is partial and in-frame only. The sample records about 63,000 clones, roughly 74% being singletons. Sequenced sample: peripheral blood. Every receptor here comes from a woman older than 75 with acute or convalescent COVID-19.

The gene calls are TRBV9 and TRBJ2-5; TRBD1 aligns across 10 bases. The CDR3 spans 16 residues. Losses at the gene ends were 7 bases for V and 6 bases for J; bases not matched to a gene: 15. In germline, CDR1 is SGDLS, CDR2 YYNGEE. This chain's CDR3 is CASSGNTDRGYQTQYF. CDR3 nucleotides: TGTGCCAGCTCGGGGAACACGGACAGGGGGTACCAGACCCAGTACTTC.

This clone was detected only a few times. This sequence joins TRBV10-3 and TRBJ1-5, with D possibly being TRBD1 (6 bases). Germline CDR1 reads ENHRY; CDR2 reads SYGVKD. Trimming took 9 bases from V and 4 from J, leaving 13 bases between them. The CDR3 length is 13 residues. The CDR3 DNA reads TGTGCCATTACGGGGACAAGAAATCAGCCCCAGCATTTT. Amino acid sequence: CAITGTRNQPQHF.

The CDR3 protein is CASSQGVRDRGGYTF. The CDR3 region has the DNA TGCGCCAGCAGCCAAGGCGTCCGGGACAGGGGTGGCTACACCTTC. The rearrangement links TRBV4-3 to TRBJ1-2, with 10 bases that match TRBD1. The CDR3 length is 15 residues. The ends lost 1 base at V and 7 bases at J; junction bases unmatched: 6. Germline CDR1 and CDR2: LGHNA and YSLEER.

V usage is TRBV15 and J usage is TRBJ2-3; D is possibly TRBD2 (5 bases). Germline CDR1 LNHNV, CDR2 YYDKDF (reference sequence). This CDR3 comprises 15 residues. V lost 2 bases to trimming and J lost 7 bases, with 16 bases between them. The CDR3 DNA is TGTGCCACCAGCAGACGTCCCCGGGAAGTGAATACGCAGTATTTT. Translated: CATSRRPREVNTQYF.

The rearrangement uses TRBV25-1 and TRBJ1-6, with D hard to call. There are 14 residues in the CDR3. The V and J ends lost 4 bases and 12 bases respectively, with 16 bases between them. Germline CDR1 reads MGHDK; CDR2 reads SYGVNS. This chain's CDR3 is CASSALGAGGPLHF. The DNA for the CDR3 is TGTGCCAGCAGTGCCCTCGGCGCAGGAGGACCCCTCCACTTT.